What follows is one T cell receptor beta chain and its context. The length of the CDR3 is 13 residues. Trimming left V 4 bases short and J 8 bases short, with 12 bases between. Germline V gene sequence: CDR1 KGHSH, CDR2 LQKENI. Authors' data handling: Researchers report that nucleated cell counts were estimated from reference gene primer amplification. The assay was immunoSEQ multiplex PCR, and TCRdb's table has in-frame clones only and misses some. V and J calls and clone size come straight from that table; D and trimming were deduced from the DNA. The sample consists of 200,000 to 250,000 clones, roughly 85% of them appearing once. The study drew participants aged about 18 to 89 years from 20 to 30 US areas. Categorization into cohorts depended on clinical history that participants reported. The data were obtained in a study of blood T cell repertoires in COVID-19. In the study overall: T cells, B-cell-depleted T cells, or PBMCs provided the cDNA or gDNA that served as material.

Sequencing used PBMCs or T cells enriched from blood (not recorded which). The rearrangement uses TRBV18 and TRBJ1-5, with D possibly TRBD1 on 5 matching bases. The TCR originated in a man in his forties or fifties who had recovered from COVID-19. CDR3 sequence: CASSRDFREPQHF. The CDR3 nucleotides are TGTGCCAGCTCACGGGACTTTAGGGAGCCCCAGCATTTT.